Listed below are T cell receptor beta chains from one sample, sequenced in a study of T cell changes during pregnancy in multiple sclerosis. Profiling relied on immunoSEQ multiplex PCR, and the TCRdb table lists in-frame clones only, not all of them. The sample lists under 40,000 clones; 85% to 95% were seen once. The material was CD8+ T cells from peripheral blood mononuclear cells, obtained in the third trimester of pregnancy. All receptors derive from a female donor with multiple sclerosis, enrolled in a pregnancy study. CDR3s include the opening cysteine and the closing phenylalanine or tryptophan. The order of the fields is CDR3 length, D gene, V gene, clone size, J gene, CDR3 protein, CDR3 DNA. A D gene is named only where the DNA matches it firmly. Only part of the rows carry a size: once, few, many, or a class if the clone is expanded.

>16|TRBD2|TRBV9|-|TRBJ2-3
CASSFRSGGAYDTQYF
TGTGCCAGCAGCTTTCGGAGCGGGGGGGCATATGATACGCAGTATTTT
>14|-|TRBV19|-|TRBJ2-7
CASSIVKGGDEQYF
TGTGCCAGTAGTATAGTAAAGGGCGGGGACGAGCAGTACTTC
>16|-|TRBV15|-|TRBJ2-2
CATSSPGTGHTGELFF
TGTGCCACCAGCAGCCCGGGGACTGGACACACCGGGGAGCTGTTTTTT
>15|TRBD2|TRBV4-1|-|TRBJ2-1
CASSQRTSGGNEQFF
TGCGCCAGCAGCCAGAGGACTAGCGGGGGCAATGAGCAGTTCTTC
>15|TRBD1|TRBV9|-|TRBJ1-4
CASSAKPGQGQKLFF
TGTGCCAGCAGCGCAAAACCGGGACAGGGTCAAAAACTGTTTTTT
>14|-|TRBV5-6|-|TRBJ2-7
CASSLDGSSYEQYF
TGTGCCAGCAGCTTGGACGGGAGCTCCTACGAGCAGTACTTC
>14|-|TRBV29-1|-|TRBJ1-1
CSVDLSGIDTEAFF
TGCAGCGTTGACTTATCCGGGATCGACACTGAAGCTTTCTTT
>17|TRBD2|TRBV9|-|TRBJ2-1
CASSVASGGGPHNEQFF
TGTGCCAGCAGCGTAGCGTCGGGCGGGGGGCCTCACAATGAGCAGTTCTTC
>16|TRBD2|TRBV7-9|-|TRBJ2-4
CASSLGTSGAKNIQYF
TGTGCCAGCAGCTTAGGGACTAGCGGCGCCAAAAACATTCAGTACTTC
>22|TRBD1|TRBV19|-|TRBJ1-1
CASSIGLEFLPGQGAPNTEAFF
TGTGCCAGTAGTATAGGTCTCGAGTTCTTGCCGGGACAGGGGGCACCGAACACTGAAGCTTTCTTT
>13|TRBD1|TRBV29-1|-|TRBJ1-1
CSALQGEDTEAFF
TGCAGCGCCCTACAGGGGGAGGACACTGAAGCTTTCTTT
>13|TRBD2|TRBV11-2|-|TRBJ2-3
CASRRTSGYTQYF
TGTGCCAGCAGGCGGACTAGCGGATATACGCAGTATTTT
>14|-|TRBV2|-|TRBJ2-3
CARQPEGYTDTQYF
TGTGCACGGCAGCCGGAGGGATACACAGATACGCAGTATTTT
>14|TRBD1|TRBV6-6|-|TRBJ1-4
CASSSGTGDEKLFF
TGTGCCAGCAGTTCCGGGACAGGGGATGAAAAACTGTTTTTT
>13|-|TRBV27|-|TRBJ2-7
CASSLEGSYEQYF
TGTGCCAGCAGTTTAGAGGGCAGCTACGAGCAGTACTTC
>15|TRBD1|TRBV7-9|-|TRBJ1-4
CASSPSGGGEEKLFF
TGTGCCAGCAGCCCCTCAGGGGGCGGCGAGGAAAAACTGTTTTTT
>12|-|TRBV18|-|TRBJ1-1
CASGQMNTEAFF
TGTGCCAGCGGACAGATGAACACTGAAGCTTTCTTT
>18|TRBD2|TRBV27|-|TRBJ2-1
CASSFLPVTSGGYNEQFF
TGTGCCAGCAGTTTCCTACCCGTGACTAGCGGGGGTTACAATGAGCAGTTCTTC
>15|-|TRBV27|-|TRBJ2-6
CASSLIASGANVLTF
TGTGCCAGCAGTTTAATAGCCTCTGGGGCCAACGTCCTGACTTTC
>16|-|TRBV19|once|TRBJ1-1
CASSISTGFMNTEAFF
TGTGCCAGTAGTATTTCGACAGGTTTCATGAACACTGAAGCTTTCTTT
>13|-|TRBV10-3|-|TRBJ2-5
CAISVSGNQAQYF
TGTGCCATCAGTGTTTCGGGGAATCAGGCCCAGTACTTC
>14|TRBD1|TRBV6-1|many|TRBJ1-4
CASSEGTGSEKLFF
TGTGCCAGCAGTGAAGGGACAGGGAGTGAAAAACTGTTTTTT
>13|-|TRBV2|-|TRBJ1-3
CASSDQGRNTIYF
TGTGCCAGCAGTGACCAGGGGAGAAACACCATATATTTT
>15|-|TRBV6-1|once|TRBJ2-5
CASSEERRRQETQYF
TGTGCCAGCAGTGAAGAACGTAGGAGACAAGAGACCCAGTACTTC
>15|TRBD1|TRBV7-6|-|TRBJ2-7
CASSDRGGGSYEQYF
TGTGCCAGCAGCGACAGGGGAGGAGGGTCCTACGAGCAGTACTTC
>13|-|TRBV19|once|TRBJ1-1
CASSSSVNTEAFF
TGTGCCAGTAGTTCGAGCGTGAACACTGAAGCTTTCTTT
>15|-|TRBV7-2|-|TRBJ1-5
CASSLDPLANQPQHF
TGTGCCAGCAGCTTAGACCCCCTAGCCAATCAGCCCCAGCATTTT
>16|TRBD2|TRBV7-6|-|TRBJ2-1
CASSPATSGFYNEQFF
TGTGCCAGCAGTCCGGCGACTAGCGGGTTCTACAATGAGCAGTTCTTC
>13|-|TRBV27|-|TRBJ1-2
CASSTGTAGGYTF
TGTGCCAGCAGTACCGGGACGGCGGGGGGCTACACCTTC
>15|TRBD1|TRBV30|-|TRBJ1-1
CAWIPQGGESTEAFF
TGTGCCTGGATCCCTCAGGGGGGCGAGAGCACTGAAGCTTTCTTT
>16|TRBD2|TRBV6-5|-|TRBJ2-1
CASSYSPSGGRDEQFF
TGTGCCAGCAGTTACTCGCCTAGCGGGGGTCGTGATGAGCAGTTCTTC
>13|-|TRBV5-6|-|TRBJ1-4
CASSQGTSEKLFF
TGTGCCAGCAGCCAAGGGACTTCCGAAAAACTGTTTTTT
>13|TRBD2|TRBV29-1|-|TRBJ2-7
CSVWGGTTFEQYF
TGCAGCGTTTGGGGAGGGACTACCTTCGAGCAGTACTTC
>15|-|TRBV5-6|once|TRBJ1-5
CASSLSRRSNQPQHF
TGTGCCAGCAGCTTGTCACGCAGAAGCAATCAGCCCCAGCATTTT
>16|TRBD1|TRBV27|-|TRBJ1-5
CASSRGTGASNQPQHF
TGTGCCAGCAGTCGAGGGACAGGGGCGAGCAATCAGCCCCAGCATTTT
>15|-|TRBV28|once|TRBJ1-4
CASSLAGTVDEKLFF
TGTGCCAGCAGTTTAGCGGGGACGGTTGATGAAAAACTGTTTTTT
>18|TRBD2|TRBV5-1|once|TRBJ2-1
CASRGSGGAWVTGNEQFF
TGCGCCAGCAGAGGTAGCGGGGGGGCCTGGGTAACAGGCAATGAGCAGTTCTTC
>14|TRBD1|TRBV5-6|-|TRBJ2-7
CASSPGTGSYEQYF
TGTGCCAGCAGCCCAGGGACAGGGAGTTACGAGCAGTACTTC
>17|-|TRBV7-2|-|TRBJ2-7
CASSLEFGAPILYEQYF
TGTGCCAGCAGCTTGGAGTTTGGGGCTCCGATTCTCTACGAGCAGTACTTC
>12|-|TRBV19|-|TRBJ1-2
CASSLGAAGYTF
TGTGCCAGTAGTCTGGGGGCCGCTGGCTACACCTTC
>12|-|TRBV4-1|-|TRBJ2-1
CASSQPNNEQFF
TGCGCCAGCAGCCAACCCAACAATGAGCAGTTCTTC
>15|TRBD2|TRBV5-4|-|TRBJ2-2
CASSLHSGVSGELFF
TGTGCCAGCAGCTTGCATAGCGGGGTTTCCGGGGAGCTGTTTTTT
>14|TRBD2|TRBV2|-|TRBJ2-7
CASSISGGAYEQYF
TGTGCCAGCAGCATTAGCGGGGGGGCCTACGAGCAGTACTTC
>15|TRBD2|TRBV6-6|-|TRBJ2-3
CASKQLAGHTDTQYF
TGTGCCAGCAAACAACTAGCGGGGCACACAGATACGCAGTATTTT
>11|-|TRBV6-6|few|TRBJ2-7
CASSWADEQYF
TGTGCCAGCAGTTGGGCAGACGAGCAGTACTTC
>12|-|TRBV30|-|TRBJ1-3
CAWKATGNTIYF
TGTGCCTGGAAAGCTACTGGAAACACCATATATTTT
>15|-|TRBV7-6|once|TRBJ1-1
CASSLLDKTNTEAFF
TGTGCCAGCAGCTTATTGGACAAGACGAACACTGAAGCTTTCTTT
>16|TRBD2|TRBV9|-|TRBJ2-3
CASSVAGGALTDTQYF
TGTGCCAGCAGCGTAGCGGGGGGGGCACTGACAGATACGCAGTATTTT
>16|TRBD2|TRBV4-1|once|TRBJ2-1
CASSFRFSGGADEQFF
TGCGCCAGCAGCTTCCGGTTTAGCGGGGGGGCGGATGAGCAGTTCTTC
>16|TRBD2|TRBV9|-|TRBJ2-3
CASSVTGGGYGDTQYF
TGTGCCAGCAGCGTAACGGGCGGGGGGTATGGAGATACGCAGTATTTT
>15|TRBD1|TRBV4-1|-|TRBJ1-2
CASSQVGTGFYGYTF
TGCGCCAGCAGCCAAGTAGGGACAGGATTCTATGGCTACACCTTC
>13|-|TRBV15|-|TRBJ2-7
CATRGTASYEQYF
TGTGCCACCCGGGGGACCGCCTCCTACGAGCAGTACTTC
>14|TRBD1|TRBV13|-|TRBJ1-1
CASSPPGQLTEAFF
TGTGCCAGCAGCCCCCCGGGACAGCTTACTGAAGCTTTCTTT
>19|TRBD2|TRBV7-3|-|TRBJ2-3
CASSLRAGTSGGPTDTQYF
TGTGCCAGCAGCCTTCGTGCGGGGACTAGCGGGGGACCCACAGATACGCAGTATTTT
>15|-|TRBV28|-|TRBJ2-5
CASSLSAGIQETQYF
TGTGCCAGCAGTCTCTCCGCGGGGATCCAAGAGACCCAGTACTTC
>15|TRBD2|TRBV2|-|TRBJ2-5
CAIALLDGGQETQYF
TGTGCCATTGCCCTTCTCGACGGGGGGCAAGAGACCCAGTACTTC
>17|-|TRBV4-2|-|TRBJ1-1
CASSQDGPGSENTEAFF
TGTGCCAGCAGCCAAGATGGGCCGGGGAGTGAGAACACTGAAGCTTTCTTT
>13|-|TRBV9|-|TRBJ2-3
CASSPLTSDTQYF
TGTGCCAGCAGCCCCCTAACTTCAGATACGCAGTATTTT
>18|TRBD2|TRBV9|-|TRBJ2-1
CASSGPLTGGSSYNEQFF
TGTGCCAGCAGCGGCCCGCTAACGGGGGGTAGCTCCTACAATGAGCAGTTCTTC